One sample yielded the 32 T cell receptor beta chains listed below, sequenced in a study of CD8 T cells in Susac syndrome. Random-hexamer reverse transcription was applied to roughly 0.5 to 1 ug RNA. TCRdb redid the calling of the immunoSEQ multiplex PCR reads with MiXCR, one entry per CDR3 protein. The sample records roughly 200,000 distinct CDR3 sequences, approximately 95% being singletons. The sequenced material came from CD4+ T cells from PBMCs. These receptors originate from a human donor in good health.

Only one count was recorded for this clonotype. J is TRBJ2-3 and V is TRBV5-1; D is unresolved. The CDR3 runs 16 residues. Trimming shortened V by 3 bases and J by 5 bases, and 19 bases separated the two germline ends. Germline V gene sequence: CDR1 SGHRS, CDR2 YFSETQ. The DNA for the CDR3 is TGCGCCAGCAGCTCACTGGACGGATCCTCTTTAGATACGCAGTATTTT. Translating gives CASSSLDGSSLDTQYF.

The J gene is TRBJ2-7, the V gene TRBV7-2, with D possibly being TRBD1 or TRBD2 (5 bases each). The length of the CDR3 is 14 residues. Per the germline V gene, CDR1 is SGHTA and CDR2 is FQGNSA. V was cut by 5 bases and J by 2 bases, with 13 bases left in between. In DNA form, the CDR3 reads TGTGCCAGCAGCATCCGGGACGGAGCCTACGAGCAGTACTTC. Amino acids: CASSIRDGAYEQYF.

V gene TRBV6-2 or TRBV6-3 combines with J gene TRBJ1-1; D is perhaps TRBD1 (6 bases). This CDR3 contains 14 residues. V was shortened by 4 bases and J by 7 bases, with 16 bases between the two germline ends. The V gene's germline CDR1 is MNHEY and CDR2 SVGEGT. The CDR3: CASSWRGGQGEAFF. CDR3 DNA: TGTGCCAGCAGTTGGAGGGGGGGGCAGGGTGAAGCTTTCTTT.

The chain couples TRBV12-3 or TRBV12-4 to TRBJ2-2; perhaps TRBD2 as D (5 bases). V was pared by 1 base and J by 4 bases, with 13 bases between. The CDR3 extends over 16 amino acids. The CDR3 DNA is TGTGCCAGCAGTTTAGGTCGCCCGAGCGGCACCGGGGAGCTGTTTTTT. Its translation is CASSLGRPSGTGELFF.

The gene calls are TRBV12-5 and TRBJ2-5; 13 bases align to TRBD2. CDR1 is LGHNT and CDR2 is FRNRAP in the germline V gene. The CDR3 covers 13 residues. Trimming removed 9 bases from V and 5 bases from J; junction bases left unmatched: 3. The DNA for the CDR3 is TGTGCTAGCGGACTAGCGGGAGTTGAGACCCAGTACTTC. Translation: CASGLAGVETQYF.

The chain has TRBV12-3 or TRBV12-4 and TRBJ1-1; D is undetermined. The V end lost 2 bases, the J end lost 2 bases, and 15 bases lay between the germline ends. The CDR3 is 16 residues long. The CDR3 spells CASSLWPSLPNTEAFF. DNA for the CDR3: TGTGCCAGCAGTTTATGGCCTAGCCTCCCTAACACTGAAGCTTTCTTT.

The chain couples TRBV20-1 to TRBJ2-4; 9 bases agree with TRBD2. The V gene's germline CDR1 is DFQATT and CDR2 SNEGSKA (reference sequence). There are 14 residues in the CDR3. V lost 5 bases to trimming and J lost 8 bases; unmatched junction nucleotides: 10. CDR3 sequence (DNA): TGCAGTGCTGCTCCTAGCGGGATTGGGGACATTCAGTACTTC. Translation: CSAAPSGIGDIQYF.

The chain recombines TRBV5-4 with TRBJ2-1; TRBD2 matches 11 bases. CDR1 is SGHNT and CDR2 is YYREEE in the germline V gene (reference sequence). The CDR3 length is 15 residues. J lost 9 bases, V lost 5 bases, and 10 bases had no gene match. CDR3 in amino acids: CASSATTSGSFEQFF. The CDR3 DNA reads TGTGCCAGCAGTGCTACTACTAGCGGGAGTTTTGAGCAGTTCTTC.

The chain joins TRBV20-1 to TRBJ1-1; D may be TRBD1 (5 bases). The ends were cut back, 6 bases at V and 4 bases at J, with 15 bases in the middle. This CDR3 region has 13 residues. Germline V gene data show CDR1 as DFQATT and CDR2 as SNEGSKA (reference sequence). Written as DNA, the CDR3 is TGCAGTGCCAGAAGAGCAGGGATCACTGAAGCTTTCTTT. Encoded protein: CSARRAGITEAFF.

This chain connects TRBV29-1 to TRBJ2-5; 7 positions match TRBD1. Unmatched junction bases numbered 9, after V lost 4 bases and J lost 4 bases. The CDR3 length is 14 residues. Germline-derived CDR1 and CDR2 are SQVTM and ANQGSEA. CDR3 sequence: CSVVLGGFGETQYF. DNA for the CDR3: TGCAGCGTTGTGTTAGGGGGCTTTGGAGAGACCCAGTACTTC.

This chain connects TRBV6-2 or TRBV6-3 to TRBJ2-1, with TRBD2 matching over 10 bases. Trimming removed 5 bases from V and 6 bases from J; junction bases left unmatched: 7. Germline-derived CDR1 and CDR2 are MNHEY and SVGEGT. The CDR3 is 15 residues long. CDR3 region: CASSATSGAPNEQFF. The CDR3 DNA is TGTGCCAGCAGTGCTACTAGCGGGGCCCCCAATGAGCAGTTCTTC.

The chain carries TRBV13 and TRBJ2-7; D is unresolved. CDR1 PRHDT and CDR2 FYEKMQ come from the germline V gene (reference sequence). The CDR3 is made up of 14 amino acids. The ends were cut back, 0 bases at V and 3 bases at J, with 9 bases in the middle. CDR3 sequence (DNA): TGTGCCAGCAGCTTAGGCGGGCTCGACTACGAGCAGTACTTC. Protein product: CASSLGGLDYEQYF.

The chain carries TRBV29-1 and TRBJ1-2, with 8 nucleotides matching TRBD1. CDR1 is SQVTM and CDR2 is ANQGSEA in the germline V gene. There are 12 residues in the CDR3. Trimming took 6 bases from V and 3 from J; bases not matched to a gene: 3. The CDR3 bases are TGCAGCGTGTTGACAGGGGACTATGGCTACACCTTC. Translation: CSVLTGDYGYTF.

The chain has TRBV15 and TRBJ2-1; unclear D gene. CDR3 length: 15 residues. Germline V CDR1 and CDR2: LNHNV, YYDKDF (reference sequence). The V end was cut by 3 bases, the J end by 6 bases, with 15 bases between. CDR3 sequence (DNA): TGTGCCACCAGCAGGGCCGGGCCCGGTATCAATGAGCAGTTCTTC. Amino acid sequence: CATSRAGPGINEQFF.

The chain employs TRBV20-1 and TRBJ1-2; D is uncertain. Per germline, CDR1 DFQATT and CDR2 SNEGSKA (reference sequence). The CDR3 has 15 amino acids. The V and J ends lost 6 bases and 0 bases respectively, with 17 bases between them. The CDR3 loop reads CSAPYPNRANYGYTF. The CDR3 DNA reads TGCAGTGCCCCCTACCCCAACAGAGCTAACTATGGCTACACCTTC.

The chain carries TRBV29-1 and TRBJ1-2; D may be TRBD1 (5 bases). The CDR3 runs to 11 residues. V lost 5 bases and J lost 4, with 8 bases in between. Germline lookup yields CDR1 SQVTM and CDR2 ANQGSEA. The CDR3 loop reads CSVTGTYGYTF. The CDR3 DNA is TGCAGCGTTACGGGGACCTATGGCTACACCTTC.

The V call is TRBV6-5, the J call TRBJ1-5; tentative D call: TRBD1 (5 bases). The V gene lost 2 bases and the J gene lost 2 bases, with 10 bases spanning the gap. The germline V gene encodes CDR1 MNHEY and CDR2 SVGAGI. The CDR3 has 15 residues. For the CDR3, the DNA is TGTGCCAGCAGTTACGGAGCGGGGGGCAATCAGCCCCAGCATTTT. It encodes CASSYGAGGNQPQHF.

V and J are TRBV6-6 and TRBJ1-5; 7 bases agree with TRBD1. The CDR3 loop spans 15 amino acids. Germline V gives CDR1 MNHNY, CDR2 SVGAGI (reference sequence). V trimming: 5 bases; J trimming: 5 bases; junction bases outside the gene matches: 9. The CDR3, as DNA: TGTGCCAGCAGTACGACAGGGAGGGGAGATCAGCCCCAGCATTTT. It specifies CASSTTGRGDQPQHF.

V and J are TRBV28 and TRBJ2-3; 8 positions agree with TRBD2. The V and J ends lost 2 bases and 6 bases, in that order; junction bases with no gene match: 4. This CDR3 spans 14 amino acids. Germline V gives CDR1 MDHEN, CDR2 SYDVKM. The CDR3 loop reads CASSLPRGGDTQYF. CDR3 DNA sequence: TGTGCCAGCAGTTTACCCCGGGGGGGGGATACGCAGTATTTT.

CDR3: CASSQGPFTDTQYF. CDR3 sequence (DNA): TGTGCCAGCAGCCAAGGGCCCTTCACAGATACGCAGTATTTT. V usage is TRBV14 and J usage is TRBJ2-3; D ambiguous. Germline V lookup: CDR1 SGHDN, CDR2 FVKESK. Trimming cost V 1 base and J 2 bases, with 7 bases left between them. The CDR3 totals 14 residues. The full variable domain, rest sourced from reference TRBV14 and TRBJ2-3, is EAGVTQFPSHSVIEKGQTVTLRCDPISGHDNLYWYRRVMGKEIKFLLHFVKESKQDESGMPNNRFLAERTGGTYSTLKVQPAELEDSGVYFCASSQGPFTDTQYFGPGTRLTVL.

This chain links TRBV30 with TRBJ2-7; TRBD1 might be the D (6 bases). Germline V gene sequence: CDR1 GTSNPN, CDR2 SVGIG (reference sequence). There are 13 residues in the CDR3. V lost 5 bases to trimming and J lost 3 bases, with 14 bases between them. CDR3 bases: TGTGCCTGGGGCAGGGGTATACGCTACGAGCAGTACTTC. Its translation is CAWGRGIRYEQYF.

V is TRBV14 and J is TRBJ2-2, with D unclear. The CDR3 has 17 residues. Germline CDR1 reads SGHDN; CDR2 reads FVKESK. V lost 0 bases to trimming and J lost 4 bases, with 15 bases between them. CDR3 sequence: CASSQEGGDRRTGELFF. The CDR3 DNA reads as TGTGCCAGCAGCCAAGAAGGTGGGGATCGTCGCACCGGGGAGCTGTTTTTT.

This chain joins TRBV7-2 and TRBJ2-7; D perhaps matches TRBD2 (6 bases). The germline gives CDR1 SGHTA, CDR2 FQGNSA. V was cut by 1 base and J by 7 bases, with 17 bases left in between. The CDR3 consists of 15 residues. This CDR3 is CASSLVGSSPLEQYF. The CDR3 DNA reads TGTGCCAGCAGCTTAGTCGGGAGTTCCCCTTTGGAGCAGTACTTC.

The V and J genes are TRBV24-1 and TRBJ1-5, with unresolved D. Trimming left V 5 bases short and J 0 bases short, with 7 bases between. This CDR3 is built from 14 residues. CDR1 is KGHDR, CDR2 SFDVKD, per germline. For the CDR3, the DNA is TGTGCCACCAGTGCAGGAGTTAGCAATCAGCCCCAGCATTTT. Amino acids: CATSAGVSNQPQHF.

The chain uses TRBV20-1 and TRBJ2-1; D not resolved. The V gene's germline CDR1 is DFQATT and CDR2 SNEGSKA (reference sequence). This CDR3 contains 13 residues. V was shortened by 3 bases and J by 8 bases, with 14 bases between the two germline ends. CDR3 residues: CSASWASLDEQFF. CDR3 coding DNA: TGCAGTGCTAGTTGGGCTAGTCTCGATGAGCAGTTCTTC.

The chain recombines TRBV7-3 with TRBJ2-3; D gene ambiguous. CDR3 size: 15 residues. Germline CDR1 is SGHTA and CDR2 is FQGTGA. The V and J ends lost 5 bases and 2 bases respectively, with 14 bases between them. The DNA for the CDR3 is TGTGCCAGCAGCCCCCTCGGGCGGCACACAGATACGCAGTATTTT. It translates to CASSPLGRHTDTQYF.

The chain joins TRBV7-2 to TRBJ2-5; D not certain. The CDR3 has 14 amino acids. V lost 0 bases and J 5 bases, leaving 10 bases between the germline ends. CDR1 is SGHTA, CDR2 FQGNSA, per germline. The CDR3 loop is CASSLAFVGETQYF. The CDR3 coding sequence is TGTGCCAGCAGCTTAGCGTTCGTTGGCGAGACCCAGTACTTC.

The chain combines TRBV7-2 with TRBJ2-1, with 9 bases lining up with TRBD2. The junction had 7 bases not matched to a gene; V was cut back by 5 bases and J by 5 bases. This CDR3 has 15 amino acids. The V gene's germline CDR1 is SGHTA and CDR2 FQGNSA. CDR3 amino acids: CASSPLAGYNNEQFF. CDR3 nucleotides: TGTGCCAGCAGCCCCCTAGCGGGATATAACAATGAGCAGTTCTTC. Complete variable domain (other parts from reference TRBV7-2 and TRBJ2-1): GAGVSQSPSNKVTEKGKDVELRCDPISGHTALYWYRQSLGQGLEFLIYFQGNSAPDKSGLPSDRFSAERTGGSVSTLTIQRTQQEDSAVYLCASSPLAGYNNEQFFGPGTRLTVL.

This clonotype was detected once. J is TRBJ2-2 and V is TRBV9, with 9 bases that match TRBD2. Germline V gene data show CDR1 as SGDLS and CDR2 as YYNGEE. This CDR3 comprises 16 residues. The J segment lost 10 bases and the V segment lost 2 bases, leaving 12 bases of the junction unmatched. The CDR3 bases are TGTGCCAGCAGCGTCGTACTAGCGGGTCTCCCGGAGGAGCTGTTTTTT. As protein: CASSVVLAGLPEELFF. Supplemented by reference TRBV9 and TRBJ2-2, the full variable domain reads DSGVTQTPKHLITATGQRVTLRCSPRSGDLSVYWYQQSLDQGLQFLIQYYNGEERAKGNILERFSAQQFPDLHSELNLSSLELGDSALYFCASSVVLAGLPEELFFGEGSRLTVL.

The chain links TRBV20-1 to TRBJ2-7, with 8 bases aligning to TRBD1. The CDR3 runs to 12 residues. Germline V gene lookup returns CDR1 DFQATT and CDR2 SNEGSKA (reference sequence). Trimming removed 3 bases from V and 5 bases from J; junction bases left unmatched: 3. CDR3 sequence: CSASGTGDEQYF. CDR3 DNA sequence: TGCAGTGCTAGTGGGACAGGTGACGAGCAGTACTTC.

This clonotype was found once. The rearrangement links TRBV5-1 to TRBJ2-7; 7 nucleotides line up with TRBD1. The CDR3 totals 16 residues. V was clipped by 1 base and J by 2 bases; unmatched bases: 9. Per germline, CDR1 SGHRS and CDR2 YFSETQ. The CDR3 DNA reads TGCGCCAGCAGCTTGAGGAACAGGGGTGTGGCCTACGAGCAGTACTTC. Translating gives CASSLRNRGVAYEQYF.

This clonotype was seen a handful of times. V is TRBV11-2 and J is TRBJ2-3, with TRBD2 identical over 9 bases. V lost 5 bases to trimming and J lost 3 bases; unmatched junction nucleotides: 6. This CDR3 comprises 15 residues. CDR1 SGHAT and CDR2 FQNNGV come from the germline V gene. CDR3 bases: TGTGCCAGCAGCCCCGGGACTAGCAGTACAGATACGCAGTATTTT. Encoded protein: CASSPGTSSTDTQYF.